This paragraph covers one TCR beta chain sequence. Its antigen is still unknown. Blood cells were analyzed directly, without culture or expansion. This record comes from a study of neoadjuvant anti-PD-1 for oral cavity cancer. Study observations and caveats: TCR analyses covered only a few patients per response group.

The method was immunoSEQ multiplex PCR; TCRdb's version includes in-frame clones alone and lacks a portion of them. The top ten hold about 2.4% of the sample, which has more than 15,000 clones, about two thirds seen once. The CDR3 contains 12 residues. The V gene lost 2 bases and the J gene lost 6 bases, with 8 bases spanning the gap. Germline assignment: CDR1 SGHAT and CDR2 FQNNGV. The sample was PBMCs, taken before nivolumab (anti-PD-1) treatment. The clonotype was recovered from a person aged 35-80 years with oral cavity squamous cell carcinoma. V gene TRBV11-2 combines with J gene TRBJ2-7; no firm D call. The CDR3 spells CASSLYSPEQYF. The CDR3 DNA reads as TGTGCCAGCAGCTTATACTCCCCCGAGCAGTACTTC.